The 27 T cell receptor beta chains reported below all come from one sample, sequenced in a study of T cells in narcolepsy. Clones were read by immunoSEQ multiplex PCR, and TCRdb kept only the in-frame ones, dropping some. Among fewer than 25,000 clones listed, 75% to 85% were seen once. The specimen sequenced was memory (CD45RA-) CD4+ T cells from blood. The receptors derive from a human donor in good health.

V usage is TRBV7-8 and J usage is TRBJ1-6, with D possibly matching TRBD1 (6 bases). Germline values: CDR1 SGHVS, CDR2 FQNEAQ. The V end was cut by 1 base, the J end by 10 bases, with 11 bases between. This CDR3 region has 14 residues. The CDR3 region is CASSLGGRNSPLHF. In nucleotides, the CDR3 is TGTGCCAGCAGCTTAGGGGGGCGAAACTCACCCCTCCACTTT.

This clone was counted a single time. V usage is TRBV7-2 and J usage is TRBJ2-7; possibly TRBD1 for D (6 bases). This CDR3 comprises 18 residues. Trimming took 3 bases from V and 0 from J, leaving 21 bases between them. Looked up from germline, CDR1 is SGHTA and CDR2 is FQGNSA. The DNA of the CDR3 is TGTGCCAGCAGCTTTTCGTCATGGGGGACAAGGGGCTCCTACGAGCAGTACTTC. Its translation is CASSFSSWGTRGSYEQYF.

The chain uses TRBV4-3 and TRBJ2-6; no clear D gene. The CDR3 covers 18 residues. With 0 bases removed from V and 0 bases from J, the gap between germline ends came to 12 bases. Germline V gene sequence: CDR1 LGHNA, CDR2 YSLEER. This CDR3 reads CASSQEAAIFSGANVLTF. The DNA of the CDR3 is TGCGCCAGCAGCCAAGAAGCAGCGATCTTCTCTGGGGCCAACGTCCTGACTTTC.

V usage is TRBV2 and J usage is TRBJ1-2; D possibly corresponds to TRBD1 (6 bases). V lost 5 bases and J lost 3, with 13 bases in between. In germline, CDR1 is SNHLY, CDR2 FYNNEI. The CDR3 sequence is 14 residues long. CDR3 DNA: TGTGCCAGCAGTACAGGGCTGGGTGACTATGGCTACACCTTC. The encoded protein is CASSTGLGDYGYTF. The full variable domain, in which reference TRBV2 and TRBJ1-2 provide the parts outside the CDR3, is EPEVTQTPSHQVTQMGQEVILRCVPISNHLYFYWYRQILGQKVEFLVSFYNNEISEKSEIFDDQFSVERPDGSNFTLKIRSTKLEDSAMYFCASSTGLGDYGYTFGSGTRLTVV.

This sequence joins TRBV4-1 and TRBJ2-2; 9 bases match TRBD2. Germline V gene lookup returns CDR1 MGHRA and CDR2 YSYEKL. The CDR3 has 20 residues. The junction had 17 bases not matched to a gene; V was cut back by 2 bases and J by 4 bases. The CDR3 loop reads CASSQPPWRGGRRSTGELFF. CDR3 sequence (DNA): TGCGCCAGCAGCCAACCCCCTTGGCGGGGGGGCCGTAGGAGCACCGGGGAGCTGTTTTTT.

The V gene is TRBV6-1, the J gene TRBJ2-7; no clear D gene. The CDR3 spans 13 residues. Germline CDR1 is MNHNS and CDR2 is SASEGT. The V end lost 5 bases, the J end lost 3 bases, and 11 bases lay between the germline ends. The DNA of the CDR3 is TGTGCCAGCAGTCCAAGAGAGTACTACGAGCAGTACTTC. This translates into CASSPREYYEQYF.

The chain couples TRBV19 to TRBJ1-2, with D hard to call. V lost 0 bases to trimming and J lost 6 bases, with 14 bases between them. The germline V gene encodes CDR1 LNHDA and CDR2 SQIVND (reference sequence). This CDR3 is 15 amino acids long. CDR3 sequence: CASSIDLPRLDGYTF. CDR3 coding DNA: TGTGCCAGTAGTATAGATCTCCCAAGACTGGATGGCTACACCTTC.

The chain employs TRBV9 and TRBJ2-7; 10 bases are a match to TRBD1. The CDR3 sequence is 15 residues long. The trim removed 2 bases at V and 1 base at J, leaving 3 bases unmatched. CDR1 is SGDLS, CDR2 YYNGEE, per germline. CDR3 in DNA: TGTGCCAGCAGCGTGGGACAGGGGTTTTCCTACGAGCAGTACTTC. It specifies CASSVGQGFSYEQYF.

The chain recombines TRBV18 with TRBJ1-1; the match to TRBD1 covers 8 bases. Germline loops: CDR1 KGHSH, CDR2 LQKENI. V dropped 2 bases and J dropped 4; count of bases not matched to a gene: 12. The CDR3 spans 17 residues. Here the CDR3 reads CASSPTMQGAQGTEAFF. CDR3 DNA sequence: TGTGCCAGCTCACCAACGATGCAGGGGGCTCAAGGCACTGAAGCTTTCTTT.

The V and J genes are TRBV23-1 and TRBJ1-1; no clear D gene. TRBV23-1 qualifies as an ORF whose function is uncertain. The V and J ends lost 3 bases and 1 base respectively, with 6 bases between them. This CDR3 has 13 residues. In DNA form, the CDR3 reads TGCGCCAGCAGTCATTGGGAGAACACTGAAGCTTTCTTT. This sequence encodes CASSHWENTEAFF.

This clone was seen a single time. The rearrangement uses TRBV6-5 and TRBJ2-3; D is unclear. The CDR3 totals 14 residues. The germline V and J ends were trimmed by 5 bases and 1 base, with 10 bases remaining between them. The V gene's germline CDR1 is MNHEY and CDR2 SVGAGI. CDR3 region: CASSEVPGTDTQYF. The CDR3 region has the DNA TGTGCCAGCAGTGAGGTTCCCGGCACAGATACGCAGTATTTT.

Only a few counts were recorded for this clone. The genes are TRBV11-2 and TRBJ2-1; D not resolved. The germline gives CDR1 SGHAT, CDR2 FQNNGV. This CDR3 is built from 15 residues. V dropped 2 bases and J dropped 4 bases, with 12 bases sitting between them. The CDR3 loop is CASSLSGTSYNEQFF. The CDR3 nucleotides are TGTGCCAGCAGCTTATCCGGTACGTCTTACAATGAGCAGTTCTTC.

This clone was counted between two and nine times. The rearrangement links TRBV4-3 to TRBJ1-5; D possibly corresponds to TRBD1 (5 bases). Germline lookup yields CDR1 LGHNA and CDR2 YSLEER. This CDR3 comprises 15 residues. Trimming shortened V by 0 bases and J by 6 bases, and 12 bases separated the two germline ends. Here the CDR3 DNA reads TGCGCCAGCAGCCAAGATTTCGGGGCTGGTCAGCCCCAGCATTTT. Translated: CASSQDFGAGQPQHF.

This rearrangement joins TRBV7-2 to TRBJ1-5, with 7 bases aligning to TRBD1. The CDR3 runs 14 residues. Germline loops: CDR1 SGHTA, CDR2 FQGNSA. J gave up 6 bases and V 5 bases, and 7 bases lay outside the gene matches. CDR3 residues: CASSLQGSFQPQHF. The CDR3 nucleotides read TGTGCCAGCAGCCTACAGGGGTCGTTTCAGCCCCAGCATTTT. The full variable domain, rest sourced from reference TRBV7-2 and TRBJ1-5, is GAGVSQSPSNKVTEKGKDVELRCDPISGHTALYWYRQSLGQGLEFLIYFQGNSAPDKSGLPSDRFSAERTGGSVSTLTIQRTQQEDSAVYLCASSLQGSFQPQHFGDGTRLSIL.

The rearrangement joins TRBV7-2 to TRBJ1-1; 7 nucleotides agree with TRBD1. After removal of 4 bases from V and 4 bases from J, the junction contained 3 bases not matched to a gene. The CDR3 is made up of 13 amino acids. The V gene's germline CDR1 is SGHTA and CDR2 FQGNSA. CDR3 in amino acids: CASSSGGSTEAFF. CDR3 DNA: TGTGCCAGCAGCTCAGGGGGTAGCACTGAAGCTTTCTTT.

The V gene is TRBV7-2, the J gene TRBJ2-3; TRBD1 aligns across 11 bases. CDR3 length: 14 residues. The V and J ends lost 1 base and 14 bases, in that order; junction bases with no gene match: 8. CDR1 is SGHTA, CDR2 FQGNSA, per germline. The CDR3 region has the DNA TGTGCCAGCAGCTTAGGTACCGGACAGGGGGCTAGGTATTTT. As protein: CASSLGTGQGARYF.

This chain connects TRBV5-8 to TRBJ2-7, with 8 nucleotides matching TRBD2. The CDR3 is made up of 15 amino acids. The J segment lost 1 base and the V segment lost 2 bases, leaving 5 bases of the junction unmatched. Per germline, CDR1 SGHTS and CDR2 YDEGEE. The DNA of the CDR3 is TGTGCCAGCAGCTTTCGCGGGGGGCTATCCTACGAGCAGTACTTC. Its translation: CASSFRGGLSYEQYF.

The V call is TRBV7-8, the J call TRBJ2-5, with a tentative D call TRBD2 (5 bases). With 1 base removed from V and 11 bases from J, the gap between germline ends came to 20 bases. The CDR3 length is 15 residues. The V gene's germline CDR1 is SGHVS and CDR2 FQNEAQ. CDR3 nucleotides: TGTGCCAGCAGCTTAGTTGTGGGCGCGGGTGGGGAGCAGTACTTC. Its protein is CASSLVVGAGGEQYF.

A single count supports this clone. The chain carries TRBV19 and TRBJ1-5, with D unclear. The CDR3 is 13 amino acids. CDR1 LNHDA and CDR2 SQIVND come from the germline V gene (reference sequence). V gave up 10 bases and J gave up 0 bases, with 10 bases separating them. The CDR3 nucleotides read TGTGCCACCGCGTTCTATAGCAATCAGCCCCAGCATTTT. Protein product: CATAFYSNQPQHF.

This clone has a single count. The V gene is TRBV19, the J gene TRBJ1-4; TRBD1 is a possible D gene (6 bases). V dropped 3 bases and J dropped 5 bases, with 13 bases sitting between them. The length of the CDR3 is 15 residues. Germline V gene sequence: CDR1 LNHDA, CDR2 SQIVND (reference sequence). The CDR3 reads CASSIRIQGNEKLFF. As DNA, the CDR3 is TGTGCCAGTAGTATTCGAATACAGGGCAATGAAAAACTGTTTTTT.

The CDR3 DNA sequence: TGTGCCACCCGAGCCGGGGATGCAACTAATGAAAAACTGTTTTTT. As protein: CATRAGDATNEKLFF. This rearrangement joins TRBV6-5 to TRBJ1-4; D gene uncertain. V was shortened by 10 bases and J by 0 bases, with 15 bases between the two germline ends. CDR1 is MNHEY and CDR2 is SVGAGI in the germline V gene. The CDR3 is 15 amino acids.

The V and J genes are TRBV27 and TRBJ1-5; D is ambiguous. The V and J ends lost 0 bases and 5 bases respectively, with 17 bases between them. The CDR3 totals 17 residues. Germline V CDR1 and CDR2: MNHEY, SMNVEV (reference sequence). The chain's CDR3 is CASSLSWGPTKDQPQHF. The DNA for the CDR3 is TGTGCCAGCAGTTTATCCTGGGGTCCAACGAAAGATCAGCCCCAGCATTTT.

The chain combines TRBV11-3 with TRBJ2-3; 9 nucleotides line up with TRBD1. J gave up 4 bases and V 0 bases, and 5 bases lay outside the gene matches. The CDR3 covers 16 residues. The germline V gene encodes CDR1 SGHNT and CDR2 YENEEA. The CDR3, as DNA: TGTGCCAGCAGCTTAGACGGGACAGGGTCTTCAGATACGCAGTATTTT. Its translation: CASSLDGTGSSDTQYF.

This clone was counted only a few times. The chain has TRBV5-6 and TRBJ2-3; 8 bases line up with TRBD1. This CDR3 comprises 14 residues. The junction had 3 bases not matched to a gene; V was cut back by 4 bases and J by 2 bases. Germline CDR1 is SGHDT and CDR2 is YYEEEE. CDR3 protein: CASSPDRATDTQYF. In DNA, the CDR3 is TGTGCCAGCAGCCCGGACAGGGCCACAGATACGCAGTATTTT.

The chain employs TRBV29-1 and TRBJ2-3; either TRBD1 or TRBD2 may supply D (5 bases each). There are 13 residues in the CDR3. Trimming cost V 3 bases and J 9 bases, with 16 bases left between them. Germline lookup yields CDR1 SQVTM and CDR2 ANQGSEA. CDR3 coding DNA: TGCAGCGTTGAGCTCAGCCTGAGGGGCACGCAGTATTTT. Its protein is CSVELSLRGTQYF.

The chain uses TRBV6-6 and TRBJ2-5; 8 bases align to TRBD2. The J call could be wrong; TRBJ2-7 is a better fit for the DNA end. CDR1 and CDR2 (germline): MNHNY, SVGAGI (reference sequence). The CDR3 loop spans 13 amino acids. CDR3 nucleotides: TGTGCCACCCAGACCCTAGCGGGCTACGAGCAGTACTTC. It specifies CATQTLAGYEQYF.

The chain employs TRBV27 and TRBJ2-5, with TRBD2 identical over 9 bases. Germline-derived CDR1 and CDR2 are MNHEY and SMNVEV (reference sequence). V dropped 1 base and J dropped 3; count of bases not matched to a gene: 12. This CDR3 contains 18 residues. CDR3 protein: CASSLFGNPTSGKETQYF. CDR3 sequence (DNA): TGTGCCAGCAGTTTATTTGGTAATCCGACTAGCGGAAAAGAGACCCAGTACTTC.